This T cell receptor (beta chain) stems from a study of blood T cell repertoires in COVID-19. At the level of the study: There were acute and convalescent COVID-19 samples, and they came from the United States, Italy and Spain.

Here immunoSEQ multiplex PCR was the method, and the copy in TCRdb shows in-frame clones only, minus some. The sample yields over 110,000 clones, approximately 88% seen once. This CDR3 region has 14 residues. Germline V CDR1 and CDR2: LNHDA, SQIVND (reference sequence). The trim removed 6 bases at V and 3 bases at J, leaving 6 bases unmatched. The sequencing sample was made of peripheral blood. The clonotype originates from a human donor in a cohort sampled during active COVID-19. This chain connects TRBV19 to TRBJ2-7, with 9 bases lining up with TRBD1. The CDR3 bases are TGTGCCAGTAGCGCCGGGACAGGGAACTACGAGCAGTACTTC. This translates into CASSAGTGNYEQYF.